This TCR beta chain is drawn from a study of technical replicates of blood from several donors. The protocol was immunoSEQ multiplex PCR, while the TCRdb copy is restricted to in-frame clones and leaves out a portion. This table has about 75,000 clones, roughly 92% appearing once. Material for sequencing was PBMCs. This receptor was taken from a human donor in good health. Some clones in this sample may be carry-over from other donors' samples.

The CDR3 is CASSFQGADTGELFF. DNA for the CDR3: TGCGCCAGCAGCTTCCAGGGGGCTGACACCGGGGAGCTGTTTTTT. The chain uses TRBV5-1 and TRBJ2-2; 8 bases fit TRBD1. CDR3 length: 15 amino acids. J was trimmed by 3 bases and V by 2 bases; bases with no gene match: 3. Looked up from germline, CDR1 is SGHRS and CDR2 is YFSETQ.